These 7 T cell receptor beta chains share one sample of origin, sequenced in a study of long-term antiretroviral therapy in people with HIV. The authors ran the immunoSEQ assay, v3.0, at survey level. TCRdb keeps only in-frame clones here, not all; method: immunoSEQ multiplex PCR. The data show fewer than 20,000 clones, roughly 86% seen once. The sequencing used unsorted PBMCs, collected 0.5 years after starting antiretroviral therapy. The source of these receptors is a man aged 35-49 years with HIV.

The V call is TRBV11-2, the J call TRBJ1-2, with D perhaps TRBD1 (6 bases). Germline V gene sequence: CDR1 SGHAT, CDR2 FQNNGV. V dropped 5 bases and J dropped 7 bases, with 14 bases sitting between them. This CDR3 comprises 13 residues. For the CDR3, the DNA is TGTGCCAGCAGCCCAAGGGACATCCTTGGCTACACCTTC. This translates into CASSPRDILGYTF.

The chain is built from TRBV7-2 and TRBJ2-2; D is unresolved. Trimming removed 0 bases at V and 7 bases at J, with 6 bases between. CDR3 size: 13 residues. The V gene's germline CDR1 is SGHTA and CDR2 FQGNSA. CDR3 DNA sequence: TGTGCCAGCAGCTTAGCCCCCCTCGGGGAGCTGTTTTTT. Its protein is CASSLAPLGELFF.

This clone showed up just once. This CDR3 reads CASSQDPTHSGNTIYF. The CDR3 nucleotides read TGCGCCAGCAGCCAAGATCCGACCCACTCTGGAAACACCATATATTTT. This chain joins TRBV4-1 and TRBJ1-3; D is ambiguous. The CDR3 has 16 amino acids. Trimming cost V 0 bases and J 0 bases, with 9 bases left between them. Germline V gene lookup returns CDR1 MGHRA and CDR2 YSYEKL.

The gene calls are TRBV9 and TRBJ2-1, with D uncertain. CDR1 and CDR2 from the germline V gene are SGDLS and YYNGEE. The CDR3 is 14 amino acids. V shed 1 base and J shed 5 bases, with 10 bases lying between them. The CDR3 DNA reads TGTGCCAGCAGCGTAAGGGTAGGGAACAATGAGCAGTTCTTC. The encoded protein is CASSVRVGNNEQFF.

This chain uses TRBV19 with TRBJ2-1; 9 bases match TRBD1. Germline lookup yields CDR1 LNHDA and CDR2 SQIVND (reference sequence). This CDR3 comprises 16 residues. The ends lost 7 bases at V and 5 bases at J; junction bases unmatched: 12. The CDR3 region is CASTSPTGGLDNEQFF. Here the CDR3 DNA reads TGTGCCAGTACCTCACCGACAGGGGGTTTGGACAATGAGCAGTTCTTC.

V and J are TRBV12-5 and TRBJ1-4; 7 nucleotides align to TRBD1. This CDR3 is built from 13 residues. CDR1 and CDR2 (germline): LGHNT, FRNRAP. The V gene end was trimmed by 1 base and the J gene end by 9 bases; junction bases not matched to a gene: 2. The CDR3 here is CASGLEQGQKLFF. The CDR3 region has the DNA TGTGCTAGTGGTTTGGAACAGGGGCAAAAACTGTTTTTT.

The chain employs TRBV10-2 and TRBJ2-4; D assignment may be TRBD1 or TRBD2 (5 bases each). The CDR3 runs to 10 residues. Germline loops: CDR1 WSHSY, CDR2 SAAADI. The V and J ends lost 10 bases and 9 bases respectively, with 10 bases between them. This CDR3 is CATGGGIQYF. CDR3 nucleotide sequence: TGCGCCACGGGTGGGGGCATTCAGTACTTC.